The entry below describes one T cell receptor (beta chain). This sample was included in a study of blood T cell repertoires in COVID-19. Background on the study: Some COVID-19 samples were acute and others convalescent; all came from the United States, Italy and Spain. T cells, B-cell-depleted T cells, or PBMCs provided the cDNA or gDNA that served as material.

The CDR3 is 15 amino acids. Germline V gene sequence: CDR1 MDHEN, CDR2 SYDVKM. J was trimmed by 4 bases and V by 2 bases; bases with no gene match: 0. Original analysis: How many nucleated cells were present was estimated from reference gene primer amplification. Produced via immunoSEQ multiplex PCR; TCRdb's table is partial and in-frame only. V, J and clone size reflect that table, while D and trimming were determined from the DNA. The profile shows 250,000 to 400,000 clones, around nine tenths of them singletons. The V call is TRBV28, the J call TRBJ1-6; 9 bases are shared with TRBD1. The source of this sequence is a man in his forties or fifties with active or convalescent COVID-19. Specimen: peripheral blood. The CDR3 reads CASSLGTGYNSPLHF. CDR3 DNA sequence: TGTGCCAGCAGTTTAGGGACAGGGTATAATTCACCCCTCCACTTT.